This TCR beta chain was identified during a study of blood T cell repertoires in COVID-19. Only in-frame clones appear in the TCRdb table, and some are missing; sequencing was by immunoSEQ multiplex PCR. The data show about 200,000 clones, 80% to 90% seen once. Participants were aged about 18 to 100 years from roughly 26 US areas. The origin of this receptor is a woman aged 40 to 50 with acute COVID-19. The specimen was PBMCs or T cells enriched from blood (not recorded which).

This CDR3 is CASAPVGGRIGTEAFF. The CDR3 nucleotides read TGTGCCAGCGCCCCGGTGGGGGGGCGCATAGGCACTGAAGCTTTCTTT. The chain joins TRBV21-1 to TRBJ1-1. TRBV21-1 is tagged as a pseudogene. The CDR3 extends over 16 amino acids.